The present TCR beta chain was sequenced within a study of Graves' ophthalmopathy and Graves' hyperthyroidism. The V end lost 5 bases, the J end lost 7 bases, and 19 bases lay between the germline ends. The CDR3 is made up of 16 amino acids. CDR1 is SGDLS and CDR2 is YYNGEE in the germline V gene. Using RNA transcripts, the TCR beta CDR3 regions were amplified. The first round was an RT-PCR with HTBI primers, and the second round was a multiplex PCR. TCRdb itself ran the multiplex PCR reads through MiXCR, one entry per CDR3 protein. Of 200,000 to 300,000 distinct CDR3 sequences listed, roughly 50% are singletons. Study conclusions and caveats: Thyroid clonotypes that were expanded above 0.001 frequency mostly also appeared in blood. At about 69% sensitivity and approximately 72% specificity, the model predicted progression of the ophthalmopathy.

Patients were excluded if they had other autoimmune diseases or uncontrolled infections, and likewise if pregnancy or lactation applied. Concerning this clonotype itself: Antigen unknown.

The sample consisted of peripheral blood. The chain combines TRBV9 with TRBJ1-6, with D hard to call. The TCR was taken from an adult man with Graves' ophthalmopathy. CDR3 in amino acids: CASSSKPTRQNSPLHF. The CDR3 bases are TGTGCCAGCAGTTCAAAACCGACCCGTCAAAATTCACCCCTCCACTTT.